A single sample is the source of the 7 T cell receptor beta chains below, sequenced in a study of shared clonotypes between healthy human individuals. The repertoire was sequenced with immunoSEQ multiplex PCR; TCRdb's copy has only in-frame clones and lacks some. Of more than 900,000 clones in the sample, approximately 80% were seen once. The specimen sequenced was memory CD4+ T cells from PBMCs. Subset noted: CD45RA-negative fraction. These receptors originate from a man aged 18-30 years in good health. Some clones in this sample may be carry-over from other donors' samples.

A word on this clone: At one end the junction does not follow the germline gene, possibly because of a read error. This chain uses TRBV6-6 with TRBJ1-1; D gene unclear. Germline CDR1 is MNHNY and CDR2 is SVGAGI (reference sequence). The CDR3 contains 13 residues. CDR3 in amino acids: CASSYQQRTEASF. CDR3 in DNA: TGTGCCAGCAGTTACCAACAGCGGACTGAAGCTTCCTTT.

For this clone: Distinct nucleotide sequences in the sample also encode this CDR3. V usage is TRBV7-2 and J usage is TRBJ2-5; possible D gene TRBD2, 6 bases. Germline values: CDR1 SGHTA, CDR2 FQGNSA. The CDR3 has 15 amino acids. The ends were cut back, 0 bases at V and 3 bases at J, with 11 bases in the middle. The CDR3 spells CASSLAPGLEETQYF. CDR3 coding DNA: TGTGCCAGCAGCTTAGCCCCGGGACTCGAAGAGACCCAGTACTTC.

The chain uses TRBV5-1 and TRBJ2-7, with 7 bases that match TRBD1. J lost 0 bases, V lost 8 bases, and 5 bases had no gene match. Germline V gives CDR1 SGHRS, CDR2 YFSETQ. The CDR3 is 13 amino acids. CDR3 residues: CASSEGASYEQYF. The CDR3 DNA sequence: TGCGCCAGTTCCGAGGGGGCCTCCTACGAGCAGTACTTC.

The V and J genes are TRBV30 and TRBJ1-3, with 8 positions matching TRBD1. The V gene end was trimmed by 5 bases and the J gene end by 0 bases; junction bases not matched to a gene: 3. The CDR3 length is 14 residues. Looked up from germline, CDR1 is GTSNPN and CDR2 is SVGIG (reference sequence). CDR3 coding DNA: TGTGCCTGGTCGGACAGGGCCTCTGGAAACACCATATATTTT. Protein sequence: CAWSDRASGNTIYF.

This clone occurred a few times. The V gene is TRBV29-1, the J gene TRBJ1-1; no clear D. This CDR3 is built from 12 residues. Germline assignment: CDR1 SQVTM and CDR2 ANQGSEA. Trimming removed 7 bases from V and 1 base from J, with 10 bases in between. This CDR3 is CSGSSSNTEAFF. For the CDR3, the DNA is TGCAGCGGTTCATCTTCGAACACTGAAGCTTTCTTT.

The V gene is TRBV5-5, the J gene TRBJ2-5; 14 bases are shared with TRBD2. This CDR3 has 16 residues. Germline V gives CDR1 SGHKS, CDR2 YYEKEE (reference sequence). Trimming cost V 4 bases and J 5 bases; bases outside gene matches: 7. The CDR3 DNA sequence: TGTGCCAGCAGCCCAGGACTAGCGGGAGGTGCGGAGACCCAGTACTTC. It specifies CASSPGLAGGAETQYF.

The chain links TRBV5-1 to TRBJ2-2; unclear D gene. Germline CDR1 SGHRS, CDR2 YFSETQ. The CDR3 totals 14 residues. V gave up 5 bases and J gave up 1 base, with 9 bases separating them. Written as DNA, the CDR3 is TGCGCCAGCAGTAGGGCTCAGAACACCGGGGAGCTGTTTTTT. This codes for CASSRAQNTGELFF.